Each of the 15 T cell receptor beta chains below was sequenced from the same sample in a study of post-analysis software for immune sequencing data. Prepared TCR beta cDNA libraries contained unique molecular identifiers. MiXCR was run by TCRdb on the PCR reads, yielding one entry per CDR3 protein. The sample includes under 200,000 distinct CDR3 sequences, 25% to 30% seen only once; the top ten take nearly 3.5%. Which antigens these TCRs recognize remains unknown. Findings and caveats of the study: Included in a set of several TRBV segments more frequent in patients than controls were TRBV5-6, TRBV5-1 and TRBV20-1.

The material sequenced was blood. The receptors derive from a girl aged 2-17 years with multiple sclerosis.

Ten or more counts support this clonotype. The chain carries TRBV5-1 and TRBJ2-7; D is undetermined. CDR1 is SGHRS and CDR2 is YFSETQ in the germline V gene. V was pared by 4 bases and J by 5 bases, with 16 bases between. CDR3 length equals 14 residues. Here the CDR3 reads CASSGLGLADEQYF. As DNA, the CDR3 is TGCGCCAGCAGCGGGTTGGGTCTGGCGGACGAGCAGTACTTC.

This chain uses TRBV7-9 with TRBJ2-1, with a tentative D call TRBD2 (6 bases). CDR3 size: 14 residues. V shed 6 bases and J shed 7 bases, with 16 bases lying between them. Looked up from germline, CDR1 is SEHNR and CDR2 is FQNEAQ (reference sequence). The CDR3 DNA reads TGTGCCAGCAGTCACGAAATGGGGACTAATGAGCAGTTCTTC. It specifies CASSHEMGTNEQFF.

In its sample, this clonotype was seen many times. The CDR3: CSVEGTSGYNEQFF. The DNA for the CDR3 is TGCAGCGTTGAAGGGACTAGCGGCTACAATGAGCAGTTCTTC. J is TRBJ2-1 and V is TRBV29-1; 10 positions match TRBD2. Trimming at V came to 1 base and at J to 3 bases, leaving 0 bases not matched to a gene. The CDR3 sequence is 14 residues long. The V gene's germline CDR1 is SQVTM and CDR2 ANQGSEA.

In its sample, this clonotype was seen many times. CDR3 sequence: CASSLGLAGRETQYF. CDR3 bases: TGTGCCAGCAGCTTAGGTCTAGCGGGTAGGGAGACCCAGTACTTC. This chain links TRBV7-3 with TRBJ2-5; 8 bases are shared with TRBD2. The junction had 7 bases not matched to a gene; V was cut back by 2 bases and J by 5 bases. There are 15 residues in the CDR3. The V gene's germline CDR1 is SGHTA and CDR2 FQGTGA.

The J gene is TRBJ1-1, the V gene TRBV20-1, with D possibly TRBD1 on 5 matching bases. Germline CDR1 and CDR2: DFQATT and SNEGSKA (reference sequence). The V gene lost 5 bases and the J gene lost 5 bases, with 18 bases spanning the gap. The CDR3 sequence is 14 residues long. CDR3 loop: CSAADVRGGTEAFF. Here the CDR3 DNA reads TGCAGTGCTGCGGATGTAAGGGGAGGTACTGAAGCTTTCTTT.

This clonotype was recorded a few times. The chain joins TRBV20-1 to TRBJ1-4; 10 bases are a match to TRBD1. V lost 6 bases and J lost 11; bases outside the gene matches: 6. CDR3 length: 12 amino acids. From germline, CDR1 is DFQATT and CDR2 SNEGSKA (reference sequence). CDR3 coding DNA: TGCAGTGCCGGGACAGGGGTGAGGAAACTGTTTTTT. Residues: CSAGTGVRKLFF.

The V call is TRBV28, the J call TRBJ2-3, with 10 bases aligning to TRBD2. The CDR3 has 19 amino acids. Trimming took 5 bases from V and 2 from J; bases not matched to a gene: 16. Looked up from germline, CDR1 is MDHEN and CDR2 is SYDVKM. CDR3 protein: CASSPGVLAGVGVTDTQYF. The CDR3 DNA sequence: TGTGCCAGCAGTCCAGGGGTGCTAGCGGGAGTAGGGGTCACAGATACGCAGTATTTT.

The CDR3 sequence is CASSYSSGGSYNEQFF. CDR3 DNA: TGTGCCAGCAGTTACTCAAGCGGGGGGTCCTACAATGAGCAGTTCTTC. V usage is TRBV6-2 or TRBV6-3 and J usage is TRBJ2-1; 9 bases are a match to TRBD2. The J segment lost 1 base and the V segment lost 0 bases, leaving 1 base of the junction unmatched. Germline CDR1 reads MNHEY; CDR2 reads SVGEGT. This CDR3 has 16 amino acids.

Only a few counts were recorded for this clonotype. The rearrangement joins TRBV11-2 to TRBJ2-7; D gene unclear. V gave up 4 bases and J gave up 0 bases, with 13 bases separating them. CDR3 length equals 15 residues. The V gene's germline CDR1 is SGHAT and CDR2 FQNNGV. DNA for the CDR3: TGTGCCAGCAGCTCTTCCTCCAGAAACTCCTACGAGCAGTACTTC. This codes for CASSSSSRNSYEQYF.

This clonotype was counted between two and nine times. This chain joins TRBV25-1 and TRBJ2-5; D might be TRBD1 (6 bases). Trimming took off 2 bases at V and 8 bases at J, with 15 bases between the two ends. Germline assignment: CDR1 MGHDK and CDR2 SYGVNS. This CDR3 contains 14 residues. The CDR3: CASSEGGRGPTQYF. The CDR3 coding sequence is TGTGCCAGCAGTGAAGGGGGCAGGGGCCCAACCCAGTACTTC.

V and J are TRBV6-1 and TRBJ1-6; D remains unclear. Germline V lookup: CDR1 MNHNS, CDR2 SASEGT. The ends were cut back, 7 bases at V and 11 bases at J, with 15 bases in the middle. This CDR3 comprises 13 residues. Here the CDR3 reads CASNEEVSTPLHF. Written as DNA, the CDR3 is TGTGCCAGCAACGAGGAAGTCAGTACACCCCTCCACTTT.

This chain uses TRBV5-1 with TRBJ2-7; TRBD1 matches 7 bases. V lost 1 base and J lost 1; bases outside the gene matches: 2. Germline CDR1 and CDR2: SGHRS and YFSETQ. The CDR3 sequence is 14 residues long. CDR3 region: CASSLQGVSYEQYF. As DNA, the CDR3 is TGCGCCAGCAGCTTGCAGGGGGTATCCTACGAGCAGTACTTC. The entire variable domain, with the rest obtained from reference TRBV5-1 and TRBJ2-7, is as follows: KAGVTQTPRYLIKTRGQQVTLSCSPISGHRSVSWYQQTPGQGLQFLFEYFSETQRNKGNFPGRFSGRQFSNSRSEMNVSTLELGDSALYLCASSLQGVSYEQYFGPGTRLTVT.

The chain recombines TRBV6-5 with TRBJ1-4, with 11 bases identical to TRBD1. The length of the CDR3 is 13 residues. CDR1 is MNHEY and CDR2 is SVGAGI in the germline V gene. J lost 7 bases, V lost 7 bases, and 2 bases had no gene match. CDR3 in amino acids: CASTGTGGEKLFF. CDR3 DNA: TGTGCCAGCACCGGGACAGGGGGTGAAAAACTGTTTTTT.

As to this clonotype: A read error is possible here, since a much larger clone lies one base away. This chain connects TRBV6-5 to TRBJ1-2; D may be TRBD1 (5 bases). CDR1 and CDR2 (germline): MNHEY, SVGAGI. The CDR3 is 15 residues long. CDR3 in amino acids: CTSSLRIGVNDGYTF. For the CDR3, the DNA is TGTACCAGCAGCCTTCGAATAGGGGTTAACGATGGCTACACCTTC.

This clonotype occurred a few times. As DNA, the CDR3 is TGTGCCAGCAGCTCTCCGGGACAGGGGGCTAGTGGTGAGCAGTTCTTC. It specifies CASSSPGQGASGEQFF. The rearrangement joins TRBV11-2 to TRBJ2-1; 12 positions match TRBD1. This CDR3 is built from 16 residues. J gave up 9 bases and V 4 bases, and 10 bases lay outside the gene matches. Germline assignment: CDR1 SGHAT and CDR2 FQNNGV.